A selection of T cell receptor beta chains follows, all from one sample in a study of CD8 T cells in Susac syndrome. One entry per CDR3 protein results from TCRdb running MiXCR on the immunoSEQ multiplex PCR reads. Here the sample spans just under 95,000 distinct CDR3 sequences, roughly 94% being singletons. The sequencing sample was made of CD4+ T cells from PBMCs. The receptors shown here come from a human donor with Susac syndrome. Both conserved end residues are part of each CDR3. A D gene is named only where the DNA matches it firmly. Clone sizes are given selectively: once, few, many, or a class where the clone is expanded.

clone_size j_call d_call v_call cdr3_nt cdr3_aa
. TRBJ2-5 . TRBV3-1 TGTGCCAGCAGCCAAGCCCCCATGGGGGGAGCGACCCAGTACTTC CASSQAPMGGATQYF
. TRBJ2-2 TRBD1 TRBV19 TGTGCCAGTAGACTCCAGGGGGACACCGGGGAGCTGTTTTTT CASRLQGDTGELFF
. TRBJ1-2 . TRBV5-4 TGTGCCAGCAGCCGCTCCGACAGACATAATGGCTACACCTTC CASSRSDRHNGYTF
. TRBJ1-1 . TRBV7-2 TGTGCCAGCAGCACGTATGAAGCTTTCTTT CASSTYEAFF
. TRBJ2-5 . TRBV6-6 TGTGCCAGCACATCGGGCCTTACTCGAGGCCAGTACTTC CASTSGLTRGQYF
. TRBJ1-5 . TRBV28 TGTGCCAGCAGTTTAGGGGCAGGCTCGCAGCCCCAGCATTTT CASSLGAGSQPQHF
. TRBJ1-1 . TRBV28 TGTGCCAGCAGTTTAGGTTGGAGCACTGAAGCTTTCTTT CASSLGWSTEAFF
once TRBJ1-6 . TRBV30 TGTGCCTGGAGTGTACCAGGCTTCTCCTATAATTCACCCCTCCACTTT CAWSVPGFSYNSPLHF
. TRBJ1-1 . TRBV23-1 TGCGCCAGCAGGAAGGGGGGAATGAACACTGAAGCTTTCTTT CASRKGGMNTEAFF
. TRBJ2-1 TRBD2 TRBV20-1 TGCAGTGCATGGTCTAGCGGGGGAAGTAATGAGCAGTTCTTC CSAWSSGGSNEQFF
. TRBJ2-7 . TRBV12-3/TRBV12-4 TGTGCCAGCAGTTTGGGGGGCGAGCAGTACTTC CASSLGGEQYF